This TCR beta chain was identified in a study of human T cells and chemical hapten exposure. Study-wide background: An approximately 2 cm by approximately 2 cm inner upper arm patch received 2% DPC for sensitization.

This clonotype was seen only a few times. Its antigen is not known. Study results and limitations: Clustering by CDR3 similarity yielded significantly more large clusters from expanded TCRs than controls. TCRs above 1 in 1000 frequency stayed constant with DPC sensitization.

Time point described: patch test 1, 2 weeks after DPC sensitization. The treatment here: therapeutic diphenylcyclopropenone sensitization with weekly scalp DPC. Germline CDR1 and CDR2: MDHEN and SYDVKM. The CDR3 is made up of 15 amino acids. V was cut by 3 bases and J by 4 bases, with 13 bases left in between. TCRdb re-analysed the RACE reads in MiXCR, keeping a single row per CDR3 protein. This sample carries around 99,000 distinct CDR3 sequences, around an eighth of them seen once, and the ten largest clones take roughly 2.1%. Here the sequenced sample was whole blood, taken in connection with sensitization to the hapten diphenylcyclopropenone (DPC). The chain recombines TRBV28 with TRBJ2-1, with D perhaps matching TRBD2 (5 bases). This receptor was obtained from a woman aged 40 to 50 with alopecia areata. Some clones in this sample may be carry-over from other donors' samples. This chain's CDR3 is CASSFSQRRYNEQFF. The CDR3 coding sequence is TGTGCCAGCAGTTTCAGTCAGCGGCGATACAATGAGCAGTTCTTC.